This T cell receptor (beta chain) is drawn from a study of PD-1 blockade in classical Hodgkin lymphoma. The study's findings and limits: CD4+ TCR diversity, unlike CD8+, rose significantly by C4D1. Baseline TCR diversity was reportedly lower in newly diagnosed patients than in healthy donors. It was reported as lower still in relapsed/refractory patients. Later analyses included only patients treated at least 1 year post-ASCT. For complete responders, baseline diversity was comparable to that of newly diagnosed patients.

Clones were read by immunoSEQ multiplex PCR, and TCRdb kept only the in-frame ones, dropping some. This table holds about 21,000 clones, over 70% found once. CDR3 length: 14 amino acids. V lost 8 bases to trimming and J lost 5 bases; unmatched junction nucleotides: 8. CDR1 is MNHNS, CDR2 SASEGT, per germline. With regard to this clone: Its antigen remains unknown.

Time point meaning: cycle 4 day 1 (C4D1), after 6 weeks of nivolumab. Autologous stem cell transplantation was followed by relapse in every patient, and brentuximab vedotin exposure varied. This sequence was found in a human donor with classical Hodgkin lymphoma. The sequencing used peripheral blood mononuclear cells (PBMCs), collected before the fourth cycle of nivolumab. V and J are TRBV6-1 and TRBJ1-4; 7 bases align to TRBD1. The CDR3 protein is CASVRDSGNEKLFF. The DNA for the CDR3 is TGTGCCAGCGTCCGGGACAGTGGAAATGAAAAACTGTTTTTT.